The 22 T cell receptor beta chains below come from one sample, sequenced in a study of blood T cell repertoires in COVID-19. Repertoires were generated with immunoSEQ multiplex PCR, while TCRdb's copy carries only in-frame clones and drops some. The sample lists 110,000 to 150,000 clones; around 84% were seen once. Sequenced sample: peripheral blood. All receptors come from a woman in her sixties or seventies with acute or convalescent COVID-19.

The rearrangement links TRBV28 to TRBJ2-5, with a possible D match to TRBD2 (6 bases). Trimming stripped 7 bases from V and 5 bases from J, with 8 bases between. The CDR3 contains 11 residues. The V gene's germline CDR1 is MDHEN and CDR2 SYDVKM. The CDR3 coding sequence is TGTGCCAGCACGGAGGGGGAGACCCAGTACTTC. It is translated as CASTEGETQYF.

The V gene is TRBV6-6, the J gene TRBJ2-5; the match to TRBD1 covers 7 bases. The CDR3 consists of 15 residues. Germline CDR1 reads MNHNY; CDR2 reads SVGAGI (reference sequence). The ends lost 5 bases at V and 5 bases at J; junction bases unmatched: 11. This chain's CDR3 is CASSKRTGPLETQYF. The CDR3 bases are TGTGCCAGCAGTAAACGGACAGGTCCCTTGGAGACCCAGTACTTC.

The genes are TRBV3-1 (or the pseudogene TRBV3-2) and TRBJ1-4; maybe TRBD1 (5 bases). The CDR3 consists of 15 residues. Germline CDR1 reads LGHDT; CDR2 reads YNNKEL (reference sequence). The V gene lost 0 bases and the J gene lost 8 bases, with 13 bases spanning the gap. The CDR3 DNA reads as TGTGCCAGCAGCCAAGATCCGGGGGAGATGGAAAAACTGTTTTTT. The encoded protein is CASSQDPGEMEKLFF.

Here the CDR3 reads CASSLGGGQVDTEAFF. CDR3 coding DNA: TGTGCCAGCAGCTTAGGGGGGGGACAGGTGGACACTGAAGCTTTCTTT. The rearrangement joins TRBV7-9 to TRBJ1-1; TRBD1 matches 8 bases. The junction had 7 bases not matched to a gene; V was cut back by 1 base and J by 3 bases. The CDR3 loop spans 16 amino acids. The V gene's germline CDR1 is SEHNR and CDR2 FQNEAQ (reference sequence).

The chain uses TRBV4-3 and TRBJ2-2; tentatively, D is TRBD1 (5 bases). CDR1 is LGHNA and CDR2 is YSLEER in the germline V gene. Trimming shortened V by 0 bases and J by 5 bases, and 10 bases separated the two germline ends. CDR3 size: 15 residues. The DNA for the CDR3 is TGCGCCAGCAGCCAAGAAAGGTCAGGGACCGGGGAGCTGTTTTTT. Protein product: CASSQERSGTGELFF.

This clone turned up a few times. The V and J genes are TRBV7-2 and TRBJ2-6; maybe TRBD1 (6 bases). The germline V gene encodes CDR1 SGHTA and CDR2 FQGNSA. The germline V and J ends were trimmed by 2 bases and 4 bases, with 9 bases remaining between them. The CDR3 consists of 15 residues. CDR3 in amino acids: CASSLTGTGANVLTF. CDR3 sequence (DNA): TGTGCCAGCAGCTTAACGGGGACAGGGGCCAACGTCCTGACTTTC.

V is TRBV24-1 and J is TRBJ2-3; D might be TRBD1 (6 bases). Trimming pared 6 bases from V and 9 bases from J, leaving 15 bases between. CDR1 and CDR2 from the germline V gene are KGHDR and SFDVKD. The CDR3 is 13 amino acids. CDR3 residues: CATSLQGQGTQYF. As DNA, the CDR3 is TGTGCCACCAGTTTACAGGGCCAAGGGACGCAGTATTTT.

This clone was detected a few times. V and J are TRBV7-9 and TRBJ2-1; D is possibly TRBD2 (5 bases). Germline values: CDR1 SEHNR, CDR2 FQNEAQ (reference sequence). Trimming removed 0 bases at V and 9 bases at J, with 12 bases between. CDR3 length: 14 amino acids. As DNA, the CDR3 is TGTGCCAGCAGCTTAGCTCGGGGAAGAGGTGAGCAGTTCTTC. Residues: CASSLARGRGEQFF. The full variable domain, its missing parts supplied by reference TRBV7-9 and TRBJ2-1, is DTGVSQNPRHKITKRGQNVTFRCDPISEHNRLYWYRQTLGQGPEFLTYFQNEAQLEKSRLLSDRFSAERPKGSFSTLEIQRTEQGDSAMYLCASSLARGRGEQFFGPGTRLTVL.

This chain links TRBV12-5 with TRBJ2-2; 9 nucleotides align to TRBD1. Germline V gene lookup returns CDR1 LGHNT and CDR2 FRNRAP. This CDR3 has 15 amino acids. The V and J ends lost 3 bases and 6 bases, in that order; junction bases with no gene match: 5. The CDR3 sequence: CASGFRGQGAGELFF. The CDR3 DNA follows: TGTGCTAGTGGTTTTCGGGGACAGGGAGCCGGGGAGCTGTTTTTT.

The gene calls are TRBV7-6 and TRBJ2-5, with 7 bases lining up with TRBD1. The V gene end was trimmed by 4 bases and the J gene end by 2 bases; junction bases not matched to a gene: 10. In germline, CDR1 is SGHVS, CDR2 FNYEAQ. CDR3 length equals 16 residues. CDR3 residues: CASSSLGQLPQETQYF. In nucleotides, the CDR3 is TGTGCCAGCAGCTCCTTGGGACAGTTACCTCAAGAGACCCAGTACTTC.

V is TRBV5-5 and J is TRBJ2-7, with D perhaps matching TRBD1 (5 bases). CDR3 size: 14 residues. Trimming removed 2 bases from V and 3 bases from J, with 12 bases in between. Germline assignment: CDR1 SGHKS and CDR2 YYEKEE (reference sequence). CDR3 sequence (DNA): TGTGCCAGCAGCTTAGGTGGACAACTCTACGAGCAGTACTTC. Protein product: CASSLGGQLYEQYF.

The J gene is TRBJ1-5, the V gene TRBV5-1, with 7 positions matching TRBD1. CDR3 size: 14 residues. Germline CDR1 SGHRS, CDR2 YFSETQ. V was pared by 0 bases and J by 4 bases, with 1 base of the junction left unmatched. The CDR3 is CASSLGTGNQPQHF. As DNA, the CDR3 is TGCGCCAGCAGCTTGGGGACAGGAAATCAGCCCCAGCATTTT.

There are many counts of this clone. The gene calls are TRBV5-1 and TRBJ2-3; 10 positions match TRBD2. CDR1 SGHRS and CDR2 YFSETQ come from the germline V gene. The CDR3 sequence is 18 residues long. The V and J ends lost 0 bases and 3 bases, in that order; junction bases with no gene match: 10. For the CDR3, the DNA is TGCGCCAGCAGCTTGGAGGCTAGCGGGGGTCGGTGGACAGATACGCAGTATTTT. Translating gives CASSLEASGGRWTDTQYF.

Concerning this clone: Other DNA sequences in the same sample also yield this CDR3. The V and J genes are TRBV18 and TRBJ1-5, with 7 bases fitting TRBD1. CDR1 is KGHSH, CDR2 LQKENI, per germline. This CDR3 is 15 amino acids long. The trim removed 3 bases at V and 0 bases at J, leaving 2 bases unmatched. CDR3: CASSPGTDSNQPQHF. CDR3 DNA sequence: TGTGCCAGCTCACCCGGGACAGATAGCAATCAGCCCCAGCATTTT.

The chain carries TRBV2 and TRBJ2-7; a weak D match, TRBD1 (5 bases). The CDR3 contains 15 residues. The germline V and J ends were trimmed by 2 bases and 0 bases, with 11 bases remaining between them. Germline CDR1 SNHLY, CDR2 FYNNEI. The CDR3 sequence: CASSEIRGYSYEQYF. The CDR3 DNA reads TGTGCCAGCAGTGAAATTAGGGGATACTCCTACGAGCAGTACTTC.

This rearrangement joins TRBV11-2 to TRBJ1-2; a possible D gene is TRBD1 (6 bases). Germline V gene data show CDR1 as SGHAT and CDR2 as FQNNGV. CDR3 length equals 16 residues. The germline V and J ends were trimmed by 1 base and 4 bases, with 16 bases remaining between them. The CDR3, as DNA: TGTGCCAGCAGCTTAGCGCCCCTGGACAGCTTCTATGGCTACACCTTC. Its protein is CASSLAPLDSFYGYTF. Looking up the rest from reference TRBV11-2 and TRBJ1-2 gives the full variable domain: EAGVAQSPRYKIIEKRQSVAFWCNPISGHATLYWYQQILGQGPKLLIQFQNNGVVDDSQLPKDRFSAERLKGVDSTLKIQPAKLEDSAVYLCASSLAPLDSFYGYTFGSGTRLTVV.

The chain joins TRBV4-2 to TRBJ2-1; 12 bases are shared with TRBD2. V gave up 0 bases and J gave up 7 bases; unmatched junction bases: 4. The CDR3 contains 16 residues. Germline loops: CDR1 LGHNA, CDR2 YNFKEQ. The CDR3 loop reads CASSQDASGGANEQFF. The CDR3 DNA reads TGTGCCAGCAGCCAAGATGCTAGCGGGGGGGCAAATGAGCAGTTCTTC.

J is TRBJ2-3 and V is TRBV20-1; D gene ambiguous. Between the trimmed V and J ends, which lost 3 bases and 6 bases, there was a span of 7 bases. There are 11 residues in the CDR3. Looked up from germline, CDR1 is DFQATT and CDR2 is SNEGSKA (reference sequence). The CDR3 DNA follows: TGCAGTGCTAGGGGCCTGGATACGCAGTATTTT. This translates into CSARGLDTQYF.

This rearrangement joins TRBV3-1 (or the pseudogene TRBV3-2) to TRBJ2-7; a possible D gene is TRBD1 (5 bases). Germline V gene sequence: CDR1 LGHDT, CDR2 YNNKEL (reference sequence). V was pared by 2 bases and J by 5 bases, with 10 bases between. This CDR3 has 13 residues. The CDR3 bases are TGTGCCAGCAGCCAACTGGGCAGGGACGAGCAGTACTTC. Translating gives CASSQLGRDEQYF.

This chain joins TRBV6-1 and TRBJ2-7; tentative D call: TRBD2 (5 bases). V lost 0 bases and J 8 bases, leaving 8 bases between the germline ends. Looked up from germline, CDR1 is MNHNS and CDR2 is SASEGT. This CDR3 has 12 amino acids. The DNA for the CDR3 is TGTGCCAGCAGTGAAGCGCGGGCAAAGCAGTACTTC. Its protein product is CASSEARAKQYF.

This sequence joins TRBV4-1 and TRBJ2-7, with 8 bases lining up with TRBD2. There are 14 residues in the CDR3. The ends lost 6 bases at V and 5 bases at J; junction bases unmatched: 9. Per the germline V gene, CDR1 is MGHRA and CDR2 is YSYEKL. The CDR3 region is CASSSGTRANEQYF. CDR3 bases: TGCGCCAGCAGTTCCGGGACTAGGGCCAACGAGCAGTACTTC.

This rearrangement joins TRBV13 to TRBJ1-1, with D hard to call. Trimming pared 7 bases from V and 6 bases from J, leaving 9 bases between. The CDR3 length is 11 residues. Germline V gene data show CDR1 as PRHDT and CDR2 as FYEKMQ (reference sequence). The CDR3 nucleotides are TGTGCCAGCACCCCGGGAGCTGAAGCTTTCTTT. Its protein product is CASTPGAEAFF.